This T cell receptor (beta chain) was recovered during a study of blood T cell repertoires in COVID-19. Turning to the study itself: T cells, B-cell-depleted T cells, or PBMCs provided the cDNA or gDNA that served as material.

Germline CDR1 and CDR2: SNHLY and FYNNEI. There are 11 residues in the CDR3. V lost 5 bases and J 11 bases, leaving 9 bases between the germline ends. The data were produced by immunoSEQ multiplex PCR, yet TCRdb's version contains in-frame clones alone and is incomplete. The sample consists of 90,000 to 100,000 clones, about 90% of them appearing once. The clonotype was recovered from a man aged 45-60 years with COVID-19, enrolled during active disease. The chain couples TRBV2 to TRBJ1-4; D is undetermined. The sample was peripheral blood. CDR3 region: CASSPKEKLFF. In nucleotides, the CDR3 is TGTGCCAGCAGTCCCAAGGAGAAACTGTTTTTT.